The source of this T cell receptor (beta chain) is a study of blood T cell repertoires in COVID-19. Study-wide context: Acute and convalescent COVID-19 specimens originated in the United States, Italy and Spain. T cells, B-cell-depleted T cells, or PBMCs provided the cDNA or gDNA that served as material.

Patients in Seattle were enrolled during active infection, then followed longitudinally. Assay used: immunoSEQ multiplex PCR; TCRdb lists only in-frame clones, some missing. Here the sample spans under 250,000 clones, approximately 84% being singletons. The length of the CDR3 is 13 residues. In germline, CDR1 is SGHKS, CDR2 YYEKEE (reference sequence). The V end lost 2 bases, the J end lost 4 bases, and 9 bases lay between the germline ends. The clonotype originates from a man in his fifties or sixties with COVID-19, enrolled during active disease. This chain joins TRBV5-5 and TRBJ1-2, with D possibly matching TRBD1 (5 bases). Source material: peripheral blood. Here the CDR3 DNA reads TGTGCCAGCAGCTTTCCAGGGCGCTATGGCTACACCTTC. Translated, it gives CASSFPGRYGYTF.